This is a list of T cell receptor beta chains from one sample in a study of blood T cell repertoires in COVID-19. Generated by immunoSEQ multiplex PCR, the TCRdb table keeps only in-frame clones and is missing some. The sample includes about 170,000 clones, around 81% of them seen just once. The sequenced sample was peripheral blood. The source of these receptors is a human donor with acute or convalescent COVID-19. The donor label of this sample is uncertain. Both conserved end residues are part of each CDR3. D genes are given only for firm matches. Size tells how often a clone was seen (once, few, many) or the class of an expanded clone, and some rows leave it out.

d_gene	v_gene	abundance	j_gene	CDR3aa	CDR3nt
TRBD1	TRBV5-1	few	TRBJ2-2	CASSGQGADTGELFF	TGCGCCAGCAGCGGACAGGGGGCGGACACCGGGGAGCTGTTTTTT
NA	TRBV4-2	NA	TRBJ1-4	CASSQGDTEKLFF	TGTGCCAGCAGCCAGGGGGACACAGAAAAACTGTTTTTT
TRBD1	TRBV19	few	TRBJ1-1	CASSGDRGKGNTEAFF	TGTGCCAGTAGTGGTGACAGGGGAAAGGGGAACACTGAAGCTTTCTTT
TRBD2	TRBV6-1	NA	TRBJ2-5	CASSEGALAGGLYQETQYF	TGTGCCAGCAGTGAAGGGGCGCTAGCGGGGGGCCTGTACCAAGAGACCCAGTACTTC
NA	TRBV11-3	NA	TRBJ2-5	CASSRESQETQYF	TGTGCCAGCAGCCGGGAGTCCCAGGAGACCCAGTACTTC
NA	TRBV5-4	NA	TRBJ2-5	CASSLAGGSRETQYF	TGTGCCAGCAGCTTGGCTGGGGGCAGTCGGGAGACCCAGTACTTC
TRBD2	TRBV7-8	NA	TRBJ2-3	CASSPLAGGLRTDTQYF	TGTGCCAGCAGCCCCCTAGCGGGAGGGCTGAGGACAGATACGCAGTATTTT
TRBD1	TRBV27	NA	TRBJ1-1	CASSLSSRGTEAFF	TGTGCCAGCAGTTTATCCAGCAGGGGGACTGAAGCTTTCTTT
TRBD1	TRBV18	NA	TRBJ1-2	CASSPPSGTGGGRGYTF	TGTGCCAGCTCACCACCATCCGGGACAGGGGGCGGTCGTGGCTACACCTTC
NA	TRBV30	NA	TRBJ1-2	CAWVGLDRYGYTF	TGTGCCTGGGTGGGATTAGACAGATATGGCTACACCTTC
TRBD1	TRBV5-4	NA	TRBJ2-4	CASSPDRAGNIQYF	TGTGCCAGCAGCCCGGACAGGGCGGGAAACATTCAGTACTTC
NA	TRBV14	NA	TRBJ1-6	CASSQGQTNYNSPLHF	TGTGCCAGCAGCCAGGGGCAGACCAACTATAATTCACCCCTCCACTTT
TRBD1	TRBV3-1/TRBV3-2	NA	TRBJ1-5	CASSQGVARGQGNSQPQHF	TGTGCCAGCAGCCAAGGGGTGGCAAGGGGACAGGGAAATAGTCAGCCCCAGCATTTT
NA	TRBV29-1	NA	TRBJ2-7	CSVEGFRQGTSEQYF	TGCAGCGTTGAAGGGTTCCGGCAGGGGACCTCCGAGCAGTACTTC
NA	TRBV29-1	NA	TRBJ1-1	CSAAREGDTEAFF	TGCAGCGCCGCACGAGAGGGGGACACTGAAGCTTTCTTT
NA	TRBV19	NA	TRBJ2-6	CASSDLRQANSGANVLTF	TGTGCCAGTAGCGACCTCCGGCAGGCAAACTCTGGGGCCAACGTCCTGACTTTC
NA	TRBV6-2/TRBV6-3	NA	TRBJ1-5	CASSYSGRGQPQHF	TGTGCCAGCAGTTACTCGGGGCGGGGTCAGCCCCAGCATTTT
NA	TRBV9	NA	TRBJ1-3	CASSVGSASGNTIYF	TGTGCCAGCAGCGTAGGGAGCGCCTCTGGAAACACCATATATTTT
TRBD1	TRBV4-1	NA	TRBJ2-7	CASSQDRDRYYEQYF	TGCGCCAGCAGCCAGGACCGGGACAGATACTACGAGCAGTACTTC
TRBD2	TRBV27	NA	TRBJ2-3	CASSLTSGRRTDTQYF	TGTGCCAGCAGTTTAACTAGCGGGAGAAGGACAGATACGCAGTATTTT
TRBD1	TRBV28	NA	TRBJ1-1	CASSPPQGAVTEAFF	TGTGCCAGCAGTCCTCCACAGGGGGCCGTAACTGAAGCTTTCTTT
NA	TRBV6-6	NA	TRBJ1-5	CASSPLTGSNQPQHF	TGTGCCAGCAGCCCACTGACAGGTAGCAATCAGCCCCAGCATTTT
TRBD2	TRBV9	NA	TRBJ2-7	CASSPGLSGGRGSYEQYF	TGTGCCAGCAGCCCCGGCCTCAGCGGGGGGCGGGGTTCCTACGAGCAGTACTTC
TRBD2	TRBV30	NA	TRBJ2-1	CAWSVRGLVSNEQFF	TGTGCCTGGAGTGTACGGGGACTAGTGTCCAATGAGCAGTTCTTC
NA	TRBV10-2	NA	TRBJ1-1	CASSLQGSEAFF	TGCGCCAGCAGTCTACAGGGATCTGAAGCTTTCTTT
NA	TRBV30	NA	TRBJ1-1	CARGGAGEAFF	TGTGCCCGCGGGGGGGCTGGTGAAGCTTTCTTT